Listed here are 19 T cell receptor beta chains from one sample, sequenced in a study of control samples from healthy donors and cancer patients. This table comes from immunoSEQ multiplex PCR, and its TCRdb copy is limited to in-frame clones, with some not included. The table lists around 58,000 clones, roughly 95% of them singletons. The sample consisted of blood. Every receptor here comes from a woman younger than 30 in good health.

V is TRBV7-9 and J is TRBJ2-1, with D tentatively TRBD2 (6 bases). Trimming took 5 bases from V and 3 from J, leaving 20 bases between them. The CDR3 has 17 amino acids. Germline V lookup: CDR1 SEHNR, CDR2 FQNEAQ (reference sequence). The CDR3 is CASSPPFRVAVYNEQFF. The DNA of the CDR3 is TGTGCCAGCAGCCCACCTTTTAGGGTAGCGGTCTACAATGAGCAGTTCTTC.

The V call is TRBV6-5, the J call TRBJ1-6, with 7 bases identical to TRBD1. CDR3 length equals 14 residues. The J segment lost 0 bases and the V segment lost 10 bases, leaving 3 bases of the junction unmatched. Per the germline V gene, CDR1 is MNHEY and CDR2 is SVGAGI. The CDR3 protein is CAMTGSSYNSPLHF. CDR3 coding DNA: TGTGCCATGACAGGGAGCTCCTATAATTCACCCCTCCACTTT.

V usage is TRBV5-6 and J usage is TRBJ2-1; weak D call: TRBD2 (6 bases). Germline CDR1 reads SGHDT; CDR2 reads YYEEEE. The CDR3 spans 15 residues. V was pared by 0 bases and J by 6 bases, with 13 bases between. The CDR3 sequence is CASSLGWTTRNEQFF. The CDR3 bases are TGTGCCAGCAGCTTGGGTTGGACTACCCGCAATGAGCAGTTCTTC.

The chain employs TRBV5-6 and TRBJ1-1, with D unclear. The CDR3 is 13 amino acids. Germline V CDR1 and CDR2: SGHDT, YYEEEE. The ends were cut back, 0 bases at V and 2 bases at J, with 5 bases in the middle. CDR3 amino acids: CASSLGSNTEAFF. CDR3 coding DNA: TGTGCCAGCAGCTTGGGGAGTAACACTGAAGCTTTCTTT.

The V and J genes are TRBV2 and TRBJ1-1; D not certain. V gave up 8 bases and J gave up 0 bases, with 10 bases separating them. This CDR3 is 13 amino acids long. CDR1 is SNHLY, CDR2 FYNNEI, per germline. The CDR3 DNA reads TGTGCCAGCGGGCAGAACATGAACACTGAAGCTTTCTTT. It yields the protein CASGQNMNTEAFF.

The gene calls are TRBV6-1 and TRBJ2-3; weak D call: TRBD1 (7 bases). The V and J ends lost 3 bases and 2 bases respectively, with 12 bases between them. Per germline, CDR1 MNHNS and CDR2 SASEGT. The length of the CDR3 is 15 residues. The CDR3 is CASSERRGLTDTQYF. CDR3 coding DNA: TGTGCCAGCAGTGAGCGGAGGGGGCTCACAGATACGCAGTATTTT.

This rearrangement joins TRBV30 to TRBJ2-7; 7 bases match TRBD2. CDR1 is GTSNPN, CDR2 SVGIG, per germline (reference sequence). V lost 2 bases, J lost 1 base, and 2 bases stayed unmatched. CDR3 size: 13 residues. Written as DNA, the CDR3 is TGTGCCTGGAGTAGCGGGGATTCCTACGAGCAGTACTTC. Translated, it gives CAWSSGDSYEQYF.

This chain connects TRBV16 to TRBJ1-4; 8 nucleotides align to TRBD1. Per germline, CDR1 KGHSY and CDR2 FQNENV. The CDR3 loop spans 16 amino acids. With 6 bases clipped from V and 5 bases from J, the junction kept 11 bases outside the gene matches. The DNA of the CDR3 is TGTGCCAGCAGTACTGTAACAGGGGGAGAAAATGAAAAACTGTTTTTT. Amino acids: CASSTVTGGENEKLFF. Full variable domain (missing parts from reference TRBV16 and TRBJ1-4): GEEVAQTPKHLVRGEGQKAKLYCAPIKGHSYVFWYQQVLKNEFKFLISFQNENVFDETGMPKERFSAKCLPNSPCSLEIQATKLEDSAVYFCASSTVTGGENEKLFFGSGTQLSVL.

V and J are TRBV6-5 and TRBJ2-7; possible D gene TRBD1, 6 bases. Per the germline V gene, CDR1 is MNHEY and CDR2 is SVGAGI. This CDR3 has 13 residues. Trimming left V 5 bases short and J 7 bases short, with 15 bases between. CDR3 DNA sequence: TGTGCCAGCAGTAGGAACAGGGCTGGGGAGCAGTACTTC. Translated, it gives CASSRNRAGEQYF.

CDR3 DNA sequence: TGCGCCAGCAGCCAAGTGATGGGTAATGAGCAGTTCTTC. It yields the protein CASSQVMGNEQFF. The J gene is TRBJ2-1, the V gene TRBV4-3; D is uncertain. Trimming removed 1 base at V and 7 bases at J, with 8 bases between. CDR3 length equals 13 residues. Germline CDR1 reads LGHNA; CDR2 reads YSLEER.

This chain uses TRBV28 with TRBJ1-4; no definite D call. V was shortened by 5 bases and J by 6 bases, with 13 bases between the two germline ends. Germline CDR1 and CDR2: MDHEN and SYDVKM. This CDR3 has 14 residues. The CDR3 is CASSRERSHEKLFF. The CDR3 coding sequence is TGTGCCAGCAGTCGAGAGCGCAGTCATGAAAAACTGTTTTTT.

The genes are TRBV21-1 and TRBJ2-4; TRBD2, the table's D call, was not compared with the DNA. TRBV21-1 is given as a pseudogene. The CDR3 is made up of 17 amino acids. The CDR3 here is CASSKAPGSLAKNIQYF. For the CDR3, the DNA is TGTGCCAGCAGCAAAGCCCCGGGAAGTTTAGCCAAAAACATTCAGTACTTC.

V and J are TRBV28 and TRBJ2-2, with D tentatively TRBD2 (6 bases). Trimming cost V 7 bases and J 3 bases, with 12 bases left between them. This CDR3 is 14 amino acids long. CDR1 and CDR2 (germline): MDHEN, SYDVKM. CDR3: CASTIGGYTGELFF. In DNA, the CDR3 is TGTGCCAGCACCATTGGGGGGTACACCGGGGAGCTGTTTTTT. The whole variable domain, remainder taken from reference TRBV28 and TRBJ2-2, is DVKVTQSSRYLVKRTGEKVFLECVQDMDHENMFWYRQDPGLGLRLIYFSYDVKMKEKGDIPEGYSVSREKKERFSLILESASTNQTSMYLCASTIGGYTGELFFGEGSRLTVL.

V gene TRBV27 combines with J gene TRBJ1-5; D is undetermined. Germline CDR1 reads MNHEY; CDR2 reads SMNVEV (reference sequence). V shed 2 bases and J shed 2 bases, with 10 bases lying between them. CDR3 length: 15 amino acids. This CDR3 is CASSLRPLGNQPQHF. The CDR3 DNA reads TGTGCCAGCAGTTTACGGCCTTTAGGCAATCAGCCCCAGCATTTT.

V is TRBV30 and J is TRBJ1-3; D unresolved. The ends were cut back, 0 bases at V and 0 bases at J, with 12 bases in the middle. The length of the CDR3 is 16 residues. Per the germline V gene, CDR1 is GTSNPN and CDR2 is SVGIG (reference sequence). For the CDR3, the DNA is TGTGCCTGGAGTGTACTTTACACTACCTCTGGAAACACCATATATTTT. Protein sequence: CAWSVLYTTSGNTIYF. Variable domain in full (rest from reference TRBV30 and TRBJ1-3): SQTIHQWPATLVQPVGSPLSLECTVEGTSNPNLYWYRQAAGRGLQLLFYSVGIGQISSEVPQNLSASRPQDRQFILSSKKLLLSDSGFYLCAWSVLYTTSGNTIYFGEGSWLTVV.

CDR3 nucleotide sequence: TGTGCCAGCAGTGTTCTGGACAGCGGTAATTCACCCCTCCACTTT. The encoded protein is CASSVLDSGNSPLHF. V and J are TRBV2 and TRBJ1-6, with TRBD1 as a possible D gene (6 bases). CDR3 size: 15 residues. Germline CDR1 SNHLY, CDR2 FYNNEI. V lost 4 bases, J lost 6 bases, and 13 bases lay in between.

CDR3 sequence (DNA): TGTGCCATCAGATTACAGGGGCCTAATTCACCCCTCCACTTT. This translates into CAIRLQGPNSPLHF. The V and J genes are TRBV10-3 and TRBJ1-6; 7 bases align to TRBD1. After removal of 6 bases from V and 6 bases from J, the junction contained 5 bases not matched to a gene. The CDR3 is made up of 14 amino acids. Germline loops: CDR1 ENHRY, CDR2 SYGVKD.

The chain employs TRBV5-6 and TRBJ1-2; D call uncertain. The CDR3 sequence is 16 residues long. CDR1 SGHDT and CDR2 YYEEEE come from the germline V gene. The germline V and J ends were trimmed by 4 bases and 4 bases, with 20 bases remaining between them. CDR3 region: CASSLTGFTSFYGYTF. CDR3 DNA: TGTGCCAGCAGCCTTACCGGGTTTACATCTTTCTATGGCTACACCTTC.

The chain couples TRBV11-2 to TRBJ1-3; D might be TRBD1 (6 bases). The CDR3 is 14 amino acids. Between the trimmed V and J ends, which lost 5 bases and 2 bases, there was a span of 10 bases. Germline values: CDR1 SGHAT, CDR2 FQNNGV. The CDR3 loop is CASSLWTAGNTIYF. In nucleotides, the CDR3 is TGTGCCAGCAGCCTTTGGACAGCTGGAAACACCATATATTTT.